The T cell receptor (beta chain) under discussion was sequenced for a study of blood T cell repertoires in COVID-19. Original data processing: Estimation of nucleated cell counts relied on the amplification of reference gene primers. Some clones are missing from TCRdb's copy, which holds only in-frame ones; the method was immunoSEQ multiplex PCR. The V and J calls and the clone size are those of that table, but D and trimming were determined from the DNA. This table holds 89,000 or so clones, 85% found once. V lost 3 bases and J lost 3; bases outside the gene matches: 6. CDR1 is SGHRS, CDR2 YFSETQ, per germline. The CDR3 length is 15 residues.

Input material: peripheral blood. V usage is TRBV5-1 and J usage is TRBJ2-1; 7 bases are a match to TRBD2. This TCR came from a man older than 75 with acute or convalescent COVID-19. Written as DNA, the CDR3 is TGCGCCAGCAGCTCGCCCCGCGGGAGCTACAATGAGCAGTTCTTC. It yields the protein CASSSPRGSYNEQFF.